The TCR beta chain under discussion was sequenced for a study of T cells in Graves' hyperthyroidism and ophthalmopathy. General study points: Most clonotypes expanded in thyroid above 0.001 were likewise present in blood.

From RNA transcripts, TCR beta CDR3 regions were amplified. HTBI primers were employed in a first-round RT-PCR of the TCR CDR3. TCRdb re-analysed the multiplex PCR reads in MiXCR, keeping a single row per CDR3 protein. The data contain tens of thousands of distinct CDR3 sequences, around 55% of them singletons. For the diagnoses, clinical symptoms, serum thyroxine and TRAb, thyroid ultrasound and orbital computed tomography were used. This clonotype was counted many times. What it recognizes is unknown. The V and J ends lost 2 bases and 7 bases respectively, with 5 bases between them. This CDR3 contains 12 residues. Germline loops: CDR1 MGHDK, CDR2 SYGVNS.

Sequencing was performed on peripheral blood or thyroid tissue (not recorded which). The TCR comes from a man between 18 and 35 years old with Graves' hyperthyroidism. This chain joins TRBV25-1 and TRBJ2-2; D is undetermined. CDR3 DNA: TGTGCCAGCAGTGAACTCGGCGGGGAGCTGTTTTTT. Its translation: CASSELGGELFF. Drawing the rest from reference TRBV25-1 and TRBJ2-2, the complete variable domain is EADIYQTPRYLVIGTGKKITLECSQTMGHDKMYWYQQDPGMELHLIHYSYGVNSTEKGDLSSESTVSRIRTEHFPLTLESARPSHTSQYLCASSELGGELFFGEGSRLTVL.